The clone carrying this TCR beta chain was seen only a few times. TCRdb ran MiXCR on the RT-PCR reads and lists one entry per CDR3 protein. Counted here are 650,000 to 800,000 distinct CDR3 sequences, around 18% occurring once; the ten biggest clones make up approximately 11%. These data belong to a study of response to subunit inactivated influenza vaccine. The source of this sequence is a man over 45 who received an inactivated influenza vaccine. The sample was PBMCs from blood, taken around 5 days after vaccination.

The CDR3 region has the DNA TGCAGTGCTCCCGCGGTGGGGTCCTACAATGAGCAGTTCTTC. It yields the protein CSAPAVGSYNEQFF. V is TRBV20-1 and J is TRBJ2-1; no clear D. The CDR3 sequence is 14 residues long. From germline, CDR1 is DFQATT and CDR2 SNEGSKA (reference sequence). The ends were cut back, 5 bases at V and 1 base at J, with 12 bases in the middle.